Sequencing of this TCR beta chain was carried out in a study of Graves' ophthalmopathy and Graves' hyperthyroidism. Across the whole study: At the time of initial diagnosis and before any treatment, peripheral blood was collected. Study findings and constraints: Researchers report that a 13-signature model separated ophthalmopathy from stable hyperthyroidism, posting under 90% sensitivity and approximately 81% specificity. Blood contained most expanded thyroid clonotypes exceeding 0.001 frequency. Ophthalmopathy progression cases were predicted by the model with 70.59% sensitivity and approximately 76% specificity.

Amplification of the TCR beta CDR3 regions used RNA transcripts (as template). HTBI primers were used in a first-round RT-PCR, which preceded a second-round multiplex PCR. In TCRdb, the multiplex PCR reads were re-called with MiXCR into one record per CDR3 protein. The sample has 200,000 to 250,000 distinct CDR3 sequences; 45% are singletons. Remarks on this clonotype: The antigen is not known.

The germline V and J ends were trimmed by 5 bases and 9 bases, with 13 bases remaining between them. The CDR3 contains 12 residues. Sample: peripheral blood. The receptor was isolated from an adult man with Graves' ophthalmopathy. The chain joins TRBV12-3 or TRBV12-4 to TRBJ2-5; D is unclear. DNA for the CDR3: TGTGCCAGCAGTCGAGACACGGCGGCCCAGTACTTC. Residues: CASSRDTAAQYF.